The 8 T cell receptor beta chains listed next were all sequenced from one sample in a study of cytomegalovirus exposure and HLA in healthy donors. Use of 60 Vbeta and 13 Jbeta primers characterized the PCR. Sequenced by immunoSEQ multiplex PCR; TCRdb stores in-frame clones only, minus some. The sample includes 150,000 to 250,000 clones, around 81% of them seen just once. Material: PBMCs. These receptors were taken from a man aged 25 to 40 in good health and CMV-seronegative.

The chain combines TRBV7-9 with TRBJ1-2, with 8 bases lining up with TRBD1. Germline lookup yields CDR1 SEHNR and CDR2 FQNEAQ (reference sequence). The CDR3 runs 15 residues. J was trimmed by 4 bases and V by 5 bases; bases with no gene match: 9. The CDR3 here is CASSGHGQGLYGYTF. CDR3 DNA: TGTGCCAGCAGCGGGCACGGACAGGGCCTCTATGGCTACACCTTC.

This chain joins TRBV25-1 and TRBJ2-1; 8 bases align to TRBD1. From germline, CDR1 is MGHDK and CDR2 SYGVNS. J lost 9 bases, V lost 6 bases, and 22 bases had no gene match. The CDR3 sequence is 18 residues long. Here the CDR3 reads CASRLYSGGSGSRSEQFF. The CDR3 coding sequence is TGTGCCAGCAGACTTTATTCAGGGGGCTCGGGTAGTAGGAGTGAGCAGTTCTTC. Filled out from reference TRBV25-1 and TRBJ2-1, the complete variable domain reads EADIYQTPRYLVIGTGKKITLECSQTMGHDKMYWYQQDPGMELHLIHYSYGVNSTEKGDLSSESTVSRIRTEHFPLTLESARPSHTSQYLCASRLYSGGSGSRSEQFFGPGTRLTVL.

The chain joins TRBV6-5 to TRBJ2-5; D perhaps matches TRBD1 (6 bases). V lost 5 bases and J lost 5, with 9 bases in between. This CDR3 comprises 12 residues. Germline V gene sequence: CDR1 MNHEY, CDR2 SVGAGI. In nucleotides, the CDR3 is TGTGCCAGCAGTCAAAGGGGGGAGACCCAGTACTTC. The encoded protein is CASSQRGETQYF.

This clone was counted once. The rearrangement joins TRBV5-1 to TRBJ2-1; 10 nucleotides line up with TRBD2. J was trimmed by 2 bases and V by 4 bases; bases with no gene match: 9. The CDR3 is 17 amino acids. Germline V CDR1 and CDR2: SGHRS, YFSETQ. The CDR3 here is CASSRLAGDLAYNEQFF. CDR3 DNA sequence: TGCGCCAGCAGCCGACTAGCGGGTGATCTAGCCTACAATGAGCAGTTCTTC.

The J gene is TRBJ2-7, the V gene TRBV5-1; 8 bases line up with TRBD2. J gave up 3 bases and V 4 bases, and 15 bases lay outside the gene matches. The CDR3 is made up of 17 amino acids. Germline-derived CDR1 and CDR2 are SGHRS and YFSETQ. DNA of the CDR3: TGCGCCAGCAGCCGTTGGCCTAGCGGGTATACAGGCTACGAGCAGTACTTC. Protein: CASSRWPSGYTGYEQYF.

The chain joins TRBV4-1 to TRBJ2-7; D unclear. CDR3 length: 14 residues. Trimming cost V 8 bases and J 1 base, with 15 bases left between them. The germline CDR1 and CDR2 sequences are MGHRA and YSYEKL. This CDR3 is CASRLIESSYEQYF. For the CDR3, the DNA is TGCGCCAGCCGCCTTATTGAGTCTTCCTACGAGCAGTACTTC.

This chain uses TRBV11-2 with TRBJ2-2, with 8 bases matching TRBD1. CDR1 SGHAT and CDR2 FQNNGV come from the germline V gene. The CDR3 covers 16 residues. The V and J ends lost 4 bases and 0 bases, in that order; junction bases with no gene match: 4. CDR3 protein: CASSSWTGPNTGELFF. In DNA, the CDR3 is TGTGCCAGCAGCTCATGGACAGGGCCGAACACCGGGGAGCTGTTTTTT. Based on the CDR3 plus reference TRBV11-2 and TRBJ2-2, the full variable domain is EAGVAQSPRYKIIEKRQSVAFWCNPISGHATLYWYQQILGQGPKLLIQFQNNGVVDDSQLPKDRFSAERLKGVDSTLKIQPAKLEDSAVYLCASSSWTGPNTGELFFGEGSRLTVL.

The chain couples TRBV14 to TRBJ2-5, with 8 bases lining up with TRBD1. This CDR3 comprises 16 residues. The germline V gene has CDR1 SGHDN and CDR2 FVKESK. J gave up 0 bases and V 4 bases, and 7 bases lay outside the gene matches. The CDR3 DNA reads as TGTGCCAGCAGCCTTCCTAGGACAGGGTACCAAGAGACCCAGTACTTC. Its protein product is CASSLPRTGYQETQYF.